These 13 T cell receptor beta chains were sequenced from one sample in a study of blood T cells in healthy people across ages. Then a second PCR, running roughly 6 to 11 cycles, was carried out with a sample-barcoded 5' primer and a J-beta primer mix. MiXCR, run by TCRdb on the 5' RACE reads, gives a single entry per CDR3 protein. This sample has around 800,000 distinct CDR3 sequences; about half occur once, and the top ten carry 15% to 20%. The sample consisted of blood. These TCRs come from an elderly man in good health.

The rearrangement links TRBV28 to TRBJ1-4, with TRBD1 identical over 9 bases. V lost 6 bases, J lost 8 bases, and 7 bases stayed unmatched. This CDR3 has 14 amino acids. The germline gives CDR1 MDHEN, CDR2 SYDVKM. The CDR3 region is CASSSGDRDEKLFF. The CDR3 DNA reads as TGTGCCAGCAGCTCTGGGGACAGGGACGAAAAACTGTTTTTT.

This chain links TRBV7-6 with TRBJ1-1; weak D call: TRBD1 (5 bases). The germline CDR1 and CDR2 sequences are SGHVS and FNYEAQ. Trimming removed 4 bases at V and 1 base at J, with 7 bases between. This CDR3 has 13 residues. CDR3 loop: CASSSDTNTEAFF. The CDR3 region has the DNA TGTGCCAGCAGCTCGGACACGAACACTGAAGCTTTCTTT.

The CDR3 DNA sequence: TGTGCCTGGTTGACAGCGCTGAACACTGAAGCTTTCTTT. The encoded protein is CAWLTALNTEAFF. The V gene is TRBV30, the J gene TRBJ1-1, with a possible D match to TRBD1 (5 bases). Per the germline V gene, CDR1 is GTSNPN and CDR2 is SVGIG (reference sequence). This CDR3 is 13 amino acids long. V lost 5 bases and J 0 bases, leaving 10 bases between the germline ends.

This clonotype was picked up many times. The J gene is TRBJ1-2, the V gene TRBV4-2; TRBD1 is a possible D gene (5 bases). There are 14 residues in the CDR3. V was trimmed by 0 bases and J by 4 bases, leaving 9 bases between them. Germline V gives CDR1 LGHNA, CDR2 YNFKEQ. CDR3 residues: CASSQDRGTYGYTF. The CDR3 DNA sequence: TGTGCCAGCAGCCAAGATCGGGGGACCTATGGCTACACCTTC.

Here the CDR3 reads CASATDRNIQYF. The CDR3 bases are TGTGCCAGCGCGACGGACAGGAACATTCAGTACTTC. The chain has TRBV5-5 and TRBJ2-4, with 7 bases matching TRBD1. This CDR3 is built from 12 residues. Germline CDR1 is SGHKS and CDR2 is YYEKEE (reference sequence). With V trimmed by 7 bases and J by 7 bases, 5 bases remained unmatched. The full variable domain, with the rest looked up from reference TRBV5-5 and TRBJ2-4, is DAGVTQSPTHLIKTRGQQVTLRCSPISGHKSVSWYQQVLGQGPQFIFQYYEKEERGRGNFPDRFSARQFPNYSSELNVNALLLGDSALYLCASATDRNIQYFGAGTRLSVL.

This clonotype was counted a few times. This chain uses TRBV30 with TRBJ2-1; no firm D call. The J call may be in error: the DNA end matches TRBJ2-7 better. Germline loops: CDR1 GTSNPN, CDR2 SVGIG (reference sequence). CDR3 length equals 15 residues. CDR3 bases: TGTGCCTGGAGTGCAGGCCAACGTGGCTACAATGAGCAGTACTTC. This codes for CAWSAGQRGYNEQYF.

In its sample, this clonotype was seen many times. Here the CDR3 DNA reads TGTGCCAGCAGTTTATCCCGGAGGGGAGGTCCAGGGGCCAACGTCCTGACTTTC. Translation: CASSLSRRGGPGANVLTF. The chain employs TRBV27 and TRBJ2-6, with D perhaps TRBD2 (6 bases). CDR3 length: 18 residues. Germline V gene sequence: CDR1 MNHEY, CDR2 SMNVEV (reference sequence). V lost 0 bases and J 4 bases, leaving 16 bases between the germline ends.

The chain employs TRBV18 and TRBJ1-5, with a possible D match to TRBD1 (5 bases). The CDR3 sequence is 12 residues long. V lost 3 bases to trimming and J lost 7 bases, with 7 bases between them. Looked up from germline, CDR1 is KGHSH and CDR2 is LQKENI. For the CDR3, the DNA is TGTGCCAGCTCACCTGAGGGGCAGCCCCAGCATTTT. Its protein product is CASSPEGQPQHF.

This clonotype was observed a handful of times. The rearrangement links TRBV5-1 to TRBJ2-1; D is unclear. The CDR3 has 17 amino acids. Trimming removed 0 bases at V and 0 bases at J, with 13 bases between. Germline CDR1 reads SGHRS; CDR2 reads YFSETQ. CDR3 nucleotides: TGCGCCAGCAGCTTGGAGAGTGTTCGAGCCTCCTACAATGAGCAGTTCTTC. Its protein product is CASSLESVRASYNEQFF.

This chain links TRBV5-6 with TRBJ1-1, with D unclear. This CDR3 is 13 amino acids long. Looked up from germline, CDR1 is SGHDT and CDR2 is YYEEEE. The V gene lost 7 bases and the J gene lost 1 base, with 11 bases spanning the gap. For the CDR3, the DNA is TGTGCCAGCGCCATAGGAGGGAACACTGAAGCTTTCTTT. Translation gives CASAIGGNTEAFF. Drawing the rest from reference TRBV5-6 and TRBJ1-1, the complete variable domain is DAGVTQSPTHLIKTRGQQVTLRCSPKSGHDTVSWYQQALGQGPQFIFQYYEEEERQRGNFPDRFSGHQFPNYSSELNVNALLLGDSALYLCASAIGGNTEAFFGQGTRLTVV.

Here the CDR3 reads CSTTRGTSGNNEQYF. In DNA form, the CDR3 reads TGCAGTACTACCCGAGGGACTAGCGGAAACAATGAGCAGTACTTC. This sequence joins TRBV20-1 and TRBJ2-1; 11 bases are a match to TRBD2. The better agreement between TRBJ2-7 and the DNA end casts doubt on the J call. There are 15 residues in the CDR3. Germline loops: CDR1 DFQATT, CDR2 SNEGSKA (reference sequence).

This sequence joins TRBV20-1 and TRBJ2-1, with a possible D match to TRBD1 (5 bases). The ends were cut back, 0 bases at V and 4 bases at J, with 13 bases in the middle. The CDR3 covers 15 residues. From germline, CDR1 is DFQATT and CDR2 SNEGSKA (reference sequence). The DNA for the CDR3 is TGCAGTGCTAGAGATGTCCAGGGTCCTTACAATGAGCAGTTCTTC. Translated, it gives CSARDVQGPYNEQFF.

CDR3 bases: TGTGCCAGCAGTTTAGCGGGAGGGCAACAAGAGACCCAGTACTTC. Protein sequence: CASSLAGGQQETQYF. The rearrangement joins TRBV12-3 or TRBV12-4 to TRBJ2-5; TRBD2 aligns across 7 bases. With V trimmed by 0 bases and J by 2 bases, 3 bases remained unmatched. This CDR3 has 15 residues.